The entry that follows covers one TCR beta chain sequence. This sample was included in a study of blood T cell repertoires in COVID-19. At the level of the study: COVID-19 samples from acute and convalescent phases originated in the United States, Italy and Spain. Sources were T cells, B-cell-depleted T cells, or PBMCs; the material itself was cDNA or gDNA.

The authors' processing: Amplifying reference gene primers gave estimates of nucleated cell counts. TCRdb's table, derived via immunoSEQ multiplex PCR, lists solely in-frame clones and lacks some. V, J and clone size reflect that table, while D and trimming were determined from the DNA. The sample lists 90,000 to 150,000 clones; 70% to 90% were seen once. The V gene end was trimmed by 3 bases and the J gene end by 2 bases; junction bases not matched to a gene: 6. Germline assignment: CDR1 KGHDR and CDR2 SFDVKD. The CDR3 runs to 16 residues. The chain joins TRBV24-1 to TRBJ2-3; 8 bases line up with TRBD1. Sequenced input: peripheral blood. The sequence was obtained from a man in his 70s who had recovered from COVID-19. CDR3 protein: CATSDMTGEVTDTQYF. The CDR3 coding sequence is TGTGCCACCAGTGATATGACAGGGGAGGTCACAGATACGCAGTATTTT.